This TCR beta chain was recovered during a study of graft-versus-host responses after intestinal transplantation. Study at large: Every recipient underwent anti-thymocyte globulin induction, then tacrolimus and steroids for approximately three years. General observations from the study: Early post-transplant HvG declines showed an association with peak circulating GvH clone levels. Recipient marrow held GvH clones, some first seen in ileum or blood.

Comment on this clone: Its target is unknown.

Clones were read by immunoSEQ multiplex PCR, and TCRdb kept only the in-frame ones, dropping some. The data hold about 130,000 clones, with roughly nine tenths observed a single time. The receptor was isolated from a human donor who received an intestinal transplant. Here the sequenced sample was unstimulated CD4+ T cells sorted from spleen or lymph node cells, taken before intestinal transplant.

The CDR3 loop is CAWGLGGHYEQYF. CDR3 sequence (DNA): TGTGCCTGGGGCCTCGGGGGGCACTACGAGCAGTACTTC. This rearrangement joins TRBV30 to TRBJ2-7, with D perhaps matching TRBD2 (7 bases). The CDR3 loop spans 13 amino acids. The ends were cut back, 5 bases at V and 3 bases at J, with 14 bases in the middle. Germline CDR1 is GTSNPN and CDR2 is SVGIG (reference sequence).